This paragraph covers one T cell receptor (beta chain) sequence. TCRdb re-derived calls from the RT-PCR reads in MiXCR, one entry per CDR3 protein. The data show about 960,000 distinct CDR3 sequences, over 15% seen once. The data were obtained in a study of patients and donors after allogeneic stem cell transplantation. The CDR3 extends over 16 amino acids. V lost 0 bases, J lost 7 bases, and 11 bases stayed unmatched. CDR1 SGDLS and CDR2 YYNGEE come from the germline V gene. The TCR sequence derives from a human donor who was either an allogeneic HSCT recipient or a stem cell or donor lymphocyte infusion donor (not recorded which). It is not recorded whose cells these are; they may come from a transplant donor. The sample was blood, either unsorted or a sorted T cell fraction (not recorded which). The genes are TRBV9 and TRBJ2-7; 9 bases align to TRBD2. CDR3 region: CASSVGGSGRSGEQYF. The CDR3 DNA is TGTGCCAGCAGCGTAGGGGGTAGCGGGAGATCGGGTGAGCAGTACTTC.